This note documents a single T cell receptor beta chain sequence. What it recognizes is unknown. The data derive from a study of T cell responses to AZD1222 COVID-19 vaccine. General study findings and limits: It was only after the peak T cell response that any repertoires were sampled.

Germline V gene sequence: CDR1 LGHDT, CDR2 YNNKEL (reference sequence). V trimming: 3 bases; J trimming: 1 base; junction bases outside the gene matches: 8. This CDR3 contains 16 residues. Assay: immunoSEQ multiplex PCR; the TCRdb copy retains only in-frame clones and omits some. The sample includes 130,000 to 150,000 clones, 80% to 90% of them seen just once. This chain joins TRBV3-1 (or the pseudogene TRBV3-2) and TRBJ1-1, with 7 bases identical to TRBD1. The sequence was collected from an adult in good health. Here the sequenced sample was peripheral blood, taken on day 0 of AZD1222 vaccination. The CDR3 protein is CASSHGDRQWNTEAFF. The CDR3 DNA is TGTGCCAGCAGCCATGGGGACAGACAATGGAACACTGAAGCTTTCTTT.